The TCR beta chain under discussion was sequenced for a study of cytomegalovirus exposure and HLA in healthy donors. As regards this clone: What it binds is unknown.

Study conclusions and caveats: Listed as cytomegalovirus-associated were approximately 160 TCR beta chains. Association with HLA alleles at 0.05 false discovery rate was found for 15,000 or so TCR beta sequences in a later analysis. In a later analysis, HLA-associated beta chains showed higher expansion and lower generation probabilities than comparable chains. The analysis excluded some indistinguishable V segments, including TRBV6-2 and TRBV6-3.

A multiplex PCR was run with 60 Vbeta primers and 13 Jbeta primers. Assay: immunoSEQ multiplex PCR; the TCRdb copy retains only in-frame clones and omits some. The sample lists some 200,000 clones, around 80% seen once, with 2.7% in the top ten. The J segment lost 5 bases and the V segment lost 5 bases, leaving 8 bases of the junction unmatched. Germline CDR1 SNHLY, CDR2 FYNNEI. This CDR3 region has 16 residues. The sample taken for sequencing was PBMCs. The chain is built from TRBV2 and TRBJ2-2; TRBD2 agrees at 10 bases. The source is a woman aged 55 to 70 in good health and CMV-seropositive. As DNA, the CDR3 is TGTGCCAGCAGTCCCCTAGCGGGAGTTGGAACCGGGGAGCTGTTTTTT. It codes for CASSPLAGVGTGELFF. The complete variable domain, with remaining parts taken from reference TRBV2 and TRBJ2-2, reads EPEVTQTPSHQVTQMGQEVILRCVPISNHLYFYWYRQILGQKVEFLVSFYNNEISEKSEIFDDQFSVERPDGSNFTLKIRSTKLEDSAMYFCASSPLAGVGTGELFFGEGSRLTVL.